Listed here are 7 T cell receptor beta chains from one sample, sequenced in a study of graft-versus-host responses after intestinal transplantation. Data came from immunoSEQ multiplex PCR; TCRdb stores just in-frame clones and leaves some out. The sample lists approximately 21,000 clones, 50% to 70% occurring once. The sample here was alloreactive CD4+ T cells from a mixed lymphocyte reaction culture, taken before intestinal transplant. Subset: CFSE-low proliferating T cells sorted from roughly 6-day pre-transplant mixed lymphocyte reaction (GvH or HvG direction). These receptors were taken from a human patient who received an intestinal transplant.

CDR3 amino acids: CASSPGRNTEAFF. CDR3 bases: TGTGCCAGTAGCCCGGGGAGGAACACTGAAGCTTTCTTT. This chain joins TRBV19 and TRBJ1-1; no clear D. Looked up from germline, CDR1 is LNHDA and CDR2 is SQIVND (reference sequence). Trimming shortened V by 6 bases and J by 1 base, and 9 bases separated the two germline ends. The CDR3 consists of 13 residues.

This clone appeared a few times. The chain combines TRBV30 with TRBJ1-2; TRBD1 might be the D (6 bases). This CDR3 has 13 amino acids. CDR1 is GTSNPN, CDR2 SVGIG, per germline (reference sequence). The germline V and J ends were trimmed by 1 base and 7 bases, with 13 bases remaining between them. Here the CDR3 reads CAWSGTVSSGYTF. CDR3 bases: TGTGCCTGGAGTGGGACAGTTTCTAGTGGCTACACCTTC.

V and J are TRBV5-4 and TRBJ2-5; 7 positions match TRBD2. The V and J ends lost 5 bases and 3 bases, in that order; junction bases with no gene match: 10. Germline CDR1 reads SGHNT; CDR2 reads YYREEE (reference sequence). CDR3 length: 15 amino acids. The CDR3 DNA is TGTGCCAGCAGTTCCGCCGGGACTAACAAAGAGACCCAGTACTTC. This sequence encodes CASSSAGTNKETQYF. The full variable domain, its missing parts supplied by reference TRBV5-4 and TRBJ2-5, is ETGVTQSPTHLIKTRGQQVTLRCSSQSGHNTVSWYQQALGQGPQFIFQYYREEENGRGNFPPRFSGLQFPNYSSELNVNALELDDSALYLCASSSAGTNKETQYFGPGTRLLVL.

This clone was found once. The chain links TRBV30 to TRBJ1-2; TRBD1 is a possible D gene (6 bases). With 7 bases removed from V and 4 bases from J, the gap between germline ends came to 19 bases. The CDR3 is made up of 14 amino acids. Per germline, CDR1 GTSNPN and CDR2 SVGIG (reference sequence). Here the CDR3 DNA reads TGTGCCTTCGCAGGGACACCCTTCATCTATGGCTACACCTTC. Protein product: CAFAGTPFIYGYTF.

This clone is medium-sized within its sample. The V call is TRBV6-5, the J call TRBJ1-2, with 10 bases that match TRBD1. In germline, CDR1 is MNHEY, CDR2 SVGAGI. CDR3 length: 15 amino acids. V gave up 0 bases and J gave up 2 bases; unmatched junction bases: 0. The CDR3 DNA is TGTGCCAGCAGTTACTCGACAGGGGGCAACTATGGCTACACCTTC. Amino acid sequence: CASSYSTGGNYGYTF.

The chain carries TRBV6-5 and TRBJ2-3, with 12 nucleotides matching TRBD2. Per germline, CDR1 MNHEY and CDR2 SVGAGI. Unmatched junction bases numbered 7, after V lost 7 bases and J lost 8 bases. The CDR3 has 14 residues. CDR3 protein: CASNPLAGGGTQYF. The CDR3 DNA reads TGTGCCAGCAACCCCCTAGCGGGGGGGGGTACGCAGTATTTT.

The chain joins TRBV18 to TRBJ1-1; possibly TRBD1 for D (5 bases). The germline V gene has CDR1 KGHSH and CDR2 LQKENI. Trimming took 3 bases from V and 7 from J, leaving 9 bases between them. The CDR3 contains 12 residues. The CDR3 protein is CASSPREDEAFF. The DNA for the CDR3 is TGTGCCAGCTCACCCAGGGAGGATGAAGCTTTCTTT.